These 22 T cell receptor beta chains share one sample of origin, sequenced in a study of beta chain features in type 1 diabetes. What was sequenced were expressed TCRB transcripts, since all of the isolated RNA had been reverse transcribed. Assay used: immunoSEQ multiplex PCR; TCRdb lists only in-frame clones, some missing. In the table there are roughly 180,000 clones, about an eighth of which are singletons. Sequencing used central memory CD4+ T cells from blood. The origin of the receptors is a woman under 30 in good health.

This clone was seen more than once but under ten times. The V gene is TRBV2, the J gene TRBJ2-2; D may be TRBD2 (6 bases). The CDR3 loop spans 13 amino acids. Germline V gives CDR1 SNHLY, CDR2 FYNNEI. The V and J ends lost 2 bases and 6 bases respectively, with 7 bases between them. The CDR3 bases are TGTGCCAGCAGTGAATGGGGGGCCGGGGAGCTGTTTTTT. This sequence encodes CASSEWGAGELFF. Filled out from reference TRBV2 and TRBJ2-2, the complete variable domain reads EPEVTQTPSHQVTQMGQEVILRCVPISNHLYFYWYRQILGQKVEFLVSFYNNEISEKSEIFDDQFSVERPDGSNFTLKIRSTKLEDSAMYFCASSEWGAGELFFGEGSRLTVL.

This clone was picked up a small number of times. V is TRBV28 and J is TRBJ2-7; perhaps TRBD1 as D (6 bases). The CDR3 is 13 residues long. Germline V gene sequence: CDR1 MDHEN, CDR2 SYDVKM. Trimming removed 8 bases from V and 6 bases from J, with 17 bases in between. The CDR3 spells CASRTSLTGEQYF. The CDR3 nucleotides read TGTGCCAGCCGTACTAGTTTGACAGGCGAGCAGTACTTC.

The V and J genes are TRBV5-4 and TRBJ2-5, with 7 bases that match TRBD1. Germline V gene sequence: CDR1 SGHNT, CDR2 YYREEE (reference sequence). Trimming removed 4 bases from V and 2 bases from J; junction bases left unmatched: 2. CDR3 length equals 13 residues. The DNA for the CDR3 is TGTGCCAGCAGCATGGGACAGCAAGAGACCCAGTACTTC. As protein: CASSMGQQETQYF.

In its sample, this clone was seen a few times. The chain carries TRBV5-4 and TRBJ2-3; 8 bases align to TRBD2. The V gene's germline CDR1 is SGHNT and CDR2 YYREEE (reference sequence). V was clipped by 0 bases and J by 13 bases; unmatched bases: 16. The CDR3 has 16 amino acids. This CDR3 is CASSLVSAGGGFEEYF. The CDR3 DNA reads TGTGCCAGCAGCTTGGTCAGTGCGGGAGGAGGTTTTGAGGAGTATTTT.

The genes are TRBV5-4 and TRBJ2-1; possible D gene TRBD2, 5 bases. The CDR3 contains 14 residues. The germline gives CDR1 SGHNT, CDR2 YYREEE (reference sequence). V lost 4 bases and J 4 bases, leaving 12 bases between the germline ends. The CDR3 is CASSILRDYNEQFF. DNA for the CDR3: TGTGCCAGCAGCATACTCCGGGATTACAATGAGCAGTTCTTC.

This chain links TRBV7-2 with TRBJ2-2; possibly TRBD2 for D (6 bases). CDR3 size: 14 residues. Germline CDR1 and CDR2: SGHTA and FQGNSA. Trimming pared 6 bases from V and 1 base from J, leaving 9 bases between. CDR3 sequence reads: CASRPGVNTGELFF. Written as DNA, the CDR3 is TGTGCCAGCAGACCGGGGGTGAACACCGGGGAGCTGTTTTTT.

This clone turned up a few times. This chain connects TRBV18 to TRBJ2-1; the D gene is possibly TRBD2 (5 bases). The CDR3 runs to 14 residues. The germline gives CDR1 KGHSH, CDR2 LQKENI. Trimming removed 2 bases from V and 0 bases from J, with 5 bases in between. DNA of the CDR3: TGTGCCAGCTCACCAGACTACTCCTACAATGAGCAGTTCTTC. Protein sequence: CASSPDYSYNEQFF. The full variable domain, in which reference TRBV18 and TRBJ2-1 provide the parts outside the CDR3, is NAGVMQNPRHLVRRRGQEARLRCSPMKGHSHVYWYRQLPEEGLKFMVYLQKENIIDESGMPKERFSAEFPKEGPSILRIQQVVRGDSAAYFCASSPDYSYNEQFFGPGTRLTVL.

V and J are TRBV7-2 and TRBJ2-7; 7 bases are a match to TRBD2. V trimming: 0 bases; J trimming: 2 bases; junction bases outside the gene matches: 4. From germline, CDR1 is SGHTA and CDR2 FQGNSA. This CDR3 has 15 residues. The CDR3 spells CASSLASGTTYEQYF. The CDR3 region has the DNA TGTGCCAGCAGCTTAGCTTCCGGGACTACCTACGAGCAGTACTTC.

The chain uses TRBV9 and TRBJ2-7; D is possibly TRBD1 (6 bases). Germline V gene data show CDR1 as SGDLS and CDR2 as YYNGEE. The V gene lost 3 bases and the J gene lost 2 bases, with 12 bases spanning the gap. This CDR3 has 14 residues. The CDR3 sequence is CASSATGTTYEQYF. The CDR3 nucleotides read TGTGCCAGCAGCGCCACCGGGACAACCTACGAGCAGTACTTC.

The V and J genes are TRBV2 and TRBJ2-7; TRBD1 matches 7 bases. V gave up 6 bases and J gave up 3 bases; unmatched junction bases: 11. Per the germline V gene, CDR1 is SNHLY and CDR2 is FYNNEI. CDR3 length: 15 residues. CDR3 nucleotide sequence: TGTGCCAGCAGCCTCCCCCCGGGACAGAGCTACGAGCAGTACTTC. Translation gives CASSLPPGQSYEQYF.

The chain has TRBV9 and TRBJ2-5; D remains unclear. CDR1 SGDLS and CDR2 YYNGEE come from the germline V gene. Trimming shortened V by 3 bases and J by 5 bases, and 5 bases separated the two germline ends. The CDR3 totals 11 residues. The CDR3 here is CASSAEETQYF. The CDR3, as DNA: TGTGCCAGCAGCGCTGAGGAGACCCAGTACTTC.

The gene calls are TRBV2 and TRBJ2-4; TRBD1 matches 8 bases. With V trimmed by 5 bases and J by 0 bases, 3 bases remained unmatched. The CDR3 is 15 amino acids. Germline V gene data show CDR1 as SNHLY and CDR2 as FYNNEI. CDR3 amino acids: CASSRQGPAKNIQYF. The CDR3, as DNA: TGTGCCAGCAGTCGACAGGGGCCAGCCAAAAACATTCAGTACTTC.

This clone was observed a few times. The chain has TRBV2 and TRBJ2-7; weak D call: TRBD1 (6 bases). V lost 6 bases and J lost 2, with 14 bases in between. Germline V gene data show CDR1 as SNHLY and CDR2 as FYNNEI. This CDR3 contains 14 residues. The CDR3 bases are TGTGCCAGCAGGGCCGTGGACAGAGCCTACGAGCAGTACTTC. It is translated as CASRAVDRAYEQYF.

This clone has a handful of counts. CDR3 amino acids: CATGDRGYQPQHF. DNA of the CDR3: TGTGCCACGGGGGACAGGGGTTACCAGCCCCAGCATTTT. V and J are TRBV6-5 and TRBJ1-5; 10 positions agree with TRBD1. V shed 10 bases, J shed 7 bases, and the junction held 7 bases outside the gene matches. The germline V gene encodes CDR1 MNHEY and CDR2 SVGAGI. CDR3 size: 13 residues.

The J gene is TRBJ2-1, the V gene TRBV7-2, with 9 bases that match TRBD2. Germline CDR1 is SGHTA and CDR2 is FQGNSA. J was trimmed by 0 bases and V by 5 bases; bases with no gene match: 5. CDR3 length: 16 residues. The CDR3 DNA sequence: TGTGCCAGCAGCGTCTCTAGCGGGAACTCCTACAATGAGCAGTTCTTC. Its translation is CASSVSSGNSYNEQFF. The variable domain in full, completed from reference TRBV7-2 and TRBJ2-1, reads GAGVSQSPSNKVTEKGKDVELRCDPISGHTALYWYRQSLGQGLEFLIYFQGNSAPDKSGLPSDRFSAERTGGSVSTLTIQRTQQEDSAVYLCASSVSSGNSYNEQFFGPGTRLTVL.

The CDR3: CASKGTSSTDTQYF. In DNA, the CDR3 is TGCGCCAGCAAAGGGACTAGCAGCACAGATACGCAGTATTTT. The rearrangement links TRBV5-1 to TRBJ2-3, with 9 bases fitting TRBD2. This CDR3 has 14 amino acids. V trimming: 6 bases; J trimming: 0 bases; junction bases outside the gene matches: 2. CDR1 SGHRS and CDR2 YFSETQ come from the germline V gene.

V usage is TRBV18 and J usage is TRBJ2-7; D is perhaps TRBD2 (6 bases). The germline V and J ends were trimmed by 3 bases and 5 bases, with 14 bases remaining between them. Germline loops: CDR1 KGHSH, CDR2 LQKENI. CDR3 length: 14 amino acids. CDR3 in amino acids: CASSPSSGGDEQYF. CDR3 DNA sequence: TGTGCCAGCTCACCCTCGTCCGGGGGAGACGAGCAGTACTTC.

This clone was seen more than once but under ten times. V and J are TRBV5-4 and TRBJ2-3; possible D gene TRBD1, 5 bases. This CDR3 contains 14 residues. Germline CDR1 and CDR2: SGHNT and YYREEE (reference sequence). The V end was cut by 0 bases, the J end by 3 bases, with 8 bases between. CDR3: CASSLGRETDTQYF. CDR3 nucleotide sequence: TGTGCCAGCAGCTTGGGCAGGGAAACAGATACGCAGTATTTT.

The gene calls are TRBV4-3 and TRBJ1-2, with 12 bases lining up with TRBD1. Germline CDR1 is LGHNA and CDR2 is YSLEER. V lost 3 bases and J lost 5; bases outside the gene matches: 7. The CDR3 length is 16 residues. The CDR3 nucleotides are TGCGCCAGCAGCCAGGGACAGGGGGCGAAAGGGTATGGCTACACCTTC. The encoded protein is CASSQGQGAKGYGYTF.

The rearrangement links TRBV7-2 to TRBJ1-4; 9 bases match TRBD1. The CDR3 is 15 amino acids. Germline V gene lookup returns CDR1 SGHTA and CDR2 FQGNSA. V shed 2 bases and J 7 bases; nucleotides not matched to a gene: 5. CDR3 sequence: CASSLPGQGIEKLFF. The CDR3 bases are TGTGCCAGCAGCTTACCGGGACAGGGTATTGAAAAACTGTTTTTT.

The chain recombines TRBV18 with TRBJ2-5; maybe TRBD2 (5 bases). The CDR3 spans 13 residues. Trimming took 6 bases from V and 4 from J, leaving 12 bases between them. Germline loops: CDR1 KGHSH, CDR2 LQKENI. CDR3 nucleotide sequence: TGTGCCAGCTCTGAGGGCCGCCGAGAGACCCAGTACTTC. Its translation is CASSEGRRETQYF.

The rearrangement uses TRBV5-1 and TRBJ2-2, with 9 bases lining up with TRBD2. V was clipped by 4 bases and J by 4 bases; unmatched bases: 11. This CDR3 comprises 17 residues. Germline V lookup: CDR1 SGHRS, CDR2 YFSETQ. CDR3 region: CASSGTLAGVRTGELFF. The CDR3 DNA is TGCGCCAGCAGCGGGACCTTAGCGGGAGTTCGCACCGGGGAGCTGTTTTTT.